The present TCR beta chain was sequenced within a study of T cell responses to AZD1222 COVID-19 vaccine. The table came from immunoSEQ multiplex PCR; TCRdb's copy has only in-frame clones and leaves some out. The sample carries approximately 140,000 clones, approximately 90% recorded once. The V gene's germline CDR1 is MDHEN and CDR2 SYDVKM. There are 15 residues in the CDR3. V lost 5 bases and J lost 5, with 18 bases in between. Study-wide points: Clonal diversity was possibly underestimated; the donors were predominantly white British and more often female.

Comments on this clone: Its target is not known.

The sequence came from an adult in good health. This chain uses TRBV28 with TRBJ1-2; TRBD1 is a possible D gene (6 bases). The material sequenced was peripheral blood, taken on day 0 of AZD1222 vaccination. The chain's CDR3 is CASSLGGESPYGYTF. The CDR3 DNA reads as TGTGCCAGCAGTCTCGGGGGCGAATCACCTTATGGCTACACCTTC.